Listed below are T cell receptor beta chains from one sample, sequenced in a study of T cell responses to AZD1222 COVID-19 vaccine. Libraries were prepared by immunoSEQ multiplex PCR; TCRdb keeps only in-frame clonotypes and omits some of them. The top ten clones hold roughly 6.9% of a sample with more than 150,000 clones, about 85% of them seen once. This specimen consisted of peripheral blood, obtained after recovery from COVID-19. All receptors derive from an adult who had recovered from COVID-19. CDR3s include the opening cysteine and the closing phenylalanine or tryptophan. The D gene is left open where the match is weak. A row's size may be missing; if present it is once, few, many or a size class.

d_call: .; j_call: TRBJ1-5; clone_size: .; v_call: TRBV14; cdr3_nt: TGTGCCAGCAGCCAAGGGGGCGGCAATCAGCCCCAGCATTTT; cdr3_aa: CASSQGGGNQPQHF
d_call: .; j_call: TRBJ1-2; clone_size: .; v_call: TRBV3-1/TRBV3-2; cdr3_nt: TGTGCCAGCAGCCAAGTGGCAGCTAACTATGGCTACACCTTC; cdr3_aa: CASSQVAANYGYTF
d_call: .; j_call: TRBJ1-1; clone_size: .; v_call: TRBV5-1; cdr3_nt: TGCGCCAGCAGCATTGAACACAGGGAGAACACTGAAGCTTTCTTT; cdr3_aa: CASSIEHRENTEAFF
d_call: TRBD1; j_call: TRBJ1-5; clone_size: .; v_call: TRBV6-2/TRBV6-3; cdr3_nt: TGTGCCAGCAGTAGGACAGGAGACAATCAGCCCCAGCATTTT; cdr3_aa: CASSRTGDNQPQHF
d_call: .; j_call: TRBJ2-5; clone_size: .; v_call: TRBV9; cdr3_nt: TGTGCCAGCAGCTCAGGTCCGTTCGGAGAGACCCAGTACTTC; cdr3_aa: CASSSGPFGETQYF
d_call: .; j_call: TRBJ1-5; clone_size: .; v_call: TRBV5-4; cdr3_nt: TGTGCCAGCAGCTACCCGTGGACAGAAAATCAGCCCCAGCATTTT; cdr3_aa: CASSYPWTENQPQHF
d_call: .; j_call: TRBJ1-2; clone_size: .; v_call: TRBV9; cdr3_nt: TGTGCCAGCACATCAAAAGGGACGGGTGGCTACACCTTC; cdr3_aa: CASTSKGTGGYTF
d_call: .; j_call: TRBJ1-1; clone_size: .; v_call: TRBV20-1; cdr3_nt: TGCAGTGCTAGAGGGGGCGCTGGAGCTTTCTTT; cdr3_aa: CSARGGAGAFF
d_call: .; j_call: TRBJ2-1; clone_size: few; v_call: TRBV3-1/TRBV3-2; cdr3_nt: TGTGCCAGCAGCCACCGGATCCGGGAGGGGGCCCCCTACAATGAGCAGTTCTTC; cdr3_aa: CASSHRIREGAPYNEQFF
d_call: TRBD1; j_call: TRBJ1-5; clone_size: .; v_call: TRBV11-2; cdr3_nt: TGTGCCAGCAGCCCCAGTGCGGGACAGTGGGCTCAGCCCCAGCATTTT; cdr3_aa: CASSPSAGQWAQPQHF
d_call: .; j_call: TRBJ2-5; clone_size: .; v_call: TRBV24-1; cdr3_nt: TGTGCCACCAGTGAGGTCGGACAGCCCTCGGAGACCCAGTACTTC; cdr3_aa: CATSEVGQPSETQYF
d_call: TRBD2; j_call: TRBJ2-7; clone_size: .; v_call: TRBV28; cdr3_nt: TGTGCCAGCAGTTTAGCGGGAGGGGCCTACGAGCAGTACTTC; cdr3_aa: CASSLAGGAYEQYF
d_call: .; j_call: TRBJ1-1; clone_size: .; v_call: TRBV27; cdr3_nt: TGTGCCAGCAGTCCTCTGACAGATTACACTGAAGCTTTCTTT; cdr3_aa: CASSPLTDYTEAFF
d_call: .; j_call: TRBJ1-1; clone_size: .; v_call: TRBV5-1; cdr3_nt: TGCGCCAGCAGATCTGCGCAGATGAACACTGAAGCTTTCTTT; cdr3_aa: CASRSAQMNTEAFF
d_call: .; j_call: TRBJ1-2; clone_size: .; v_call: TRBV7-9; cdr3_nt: TGTGCCAGCAGCTTAGATCAGGGTGATCATGGCTACACCTTC; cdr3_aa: CASSLDQGDHGYTF
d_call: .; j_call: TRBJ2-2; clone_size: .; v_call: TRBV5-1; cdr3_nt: TGCGCCAGCAGCTTGTGGAAGGGTCAGGGCACCGGGGAGCTGTTTTTT; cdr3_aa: CASSLWKGQGTGELFF
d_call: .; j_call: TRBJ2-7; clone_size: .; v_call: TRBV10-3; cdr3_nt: TGTGCCATCAGTCGCCGGGACAAGGCCTACGAGCAGTACTTC; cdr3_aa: CAISRRDKAYEQYF
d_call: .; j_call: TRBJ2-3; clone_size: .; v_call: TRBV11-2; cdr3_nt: TGTGCCAGCAGCTCACCTCGGCTCGGCGGAGATACGCAGTATTTT; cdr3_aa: CASSSPRLGGDTQYF
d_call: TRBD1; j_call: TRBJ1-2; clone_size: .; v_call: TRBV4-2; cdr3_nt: TGTGCCAGCAGCGAGACCTTACAGGGGAATTATGGCTACACCTTC; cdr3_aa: CASSETLQGNYGYTF
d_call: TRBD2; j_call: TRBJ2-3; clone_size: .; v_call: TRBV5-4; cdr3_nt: TGTGCCAGCAGCCCGCTGACTAGCGGATTCACAGATACGCAGTATTTT; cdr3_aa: CASSPLTSGFTDTQYF
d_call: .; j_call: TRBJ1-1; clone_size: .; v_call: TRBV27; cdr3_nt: TGTGCCAGCAGTTCGCCAGGGCTCACTGAAGCTTTCTTT; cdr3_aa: CASSSPGLTEAFF
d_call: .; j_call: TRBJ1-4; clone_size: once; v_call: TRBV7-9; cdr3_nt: TGTGCTTTGCAAGGGGGTGGAACAACTAATGAAAAACTGTTTTTT; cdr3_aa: CALQGGGTTNEKLFF
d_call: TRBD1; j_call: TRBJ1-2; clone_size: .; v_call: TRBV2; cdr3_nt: TGTGCCAGCAGTCCTGACAGGGGGCAAGGCTACACCTTC; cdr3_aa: CASSPDRGQGYTF
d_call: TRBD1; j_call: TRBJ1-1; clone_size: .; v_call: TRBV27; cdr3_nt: TGTGCCAGCATGGGACAGTTGAACACTGAAGCTTTCTTT; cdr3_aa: CASMGQLNTEAFF
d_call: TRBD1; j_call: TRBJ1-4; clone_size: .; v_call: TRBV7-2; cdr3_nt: TGTGCCAGCAGCTCGACAGGGGCGGCTAATGAAAAACTGTTTTTT; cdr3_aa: CASSSTGAANEKLFF
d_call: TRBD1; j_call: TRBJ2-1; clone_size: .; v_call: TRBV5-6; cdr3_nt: TGTGCCAGCAGCCCGGGACAGTACAATGAGCAGTTCTTC; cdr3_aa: CASSPGQYNEQFF
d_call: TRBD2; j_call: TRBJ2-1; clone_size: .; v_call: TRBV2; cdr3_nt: TGTGCCAGCAGTGTTCAGCGGGGGGGATACAATGAGCAGTTCTTC; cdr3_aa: CASSVQRGGYNEQFF
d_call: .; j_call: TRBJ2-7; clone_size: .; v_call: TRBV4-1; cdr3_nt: TGCGCCAGCAGCCAAGACGGGGCAGTTAGCTCCTACGAGCAGTACTTC; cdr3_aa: CASSQDGAVSSYEQYF
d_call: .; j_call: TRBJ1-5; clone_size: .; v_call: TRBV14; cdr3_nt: TGTGCCAGCAGCCAGCCGAATCAGCCCCAGCATTTT; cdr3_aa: CASSQPNQPQHF
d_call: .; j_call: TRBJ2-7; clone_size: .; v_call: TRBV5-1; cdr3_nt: TGCGCCAGCAGCTTGGCGGTGGGCGGGACCTACGAGCAGTACTTC; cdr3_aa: CASSLAVGGTYEQYF
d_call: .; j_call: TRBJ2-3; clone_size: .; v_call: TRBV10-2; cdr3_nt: TGCGCCAGCCTGCCTAAGGCGGGACTCCCAAATACGCAGTATTTT; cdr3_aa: CASLPKAGLPNTQYF
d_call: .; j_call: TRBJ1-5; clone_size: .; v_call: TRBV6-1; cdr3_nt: TGTGCCAGCAGTGAAAGTCTGAGGCAGCCCCAGCATTTT; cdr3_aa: CASSESLRQPQHF
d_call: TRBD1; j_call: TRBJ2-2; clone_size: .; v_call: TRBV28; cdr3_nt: TGTGCCAGCAGTACCTTGGGACAGGGGGCGGCCGGGGAGCTGTTTTTT; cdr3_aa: CASSTLGQGAAGELFF
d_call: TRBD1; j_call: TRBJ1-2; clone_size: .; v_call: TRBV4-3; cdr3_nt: TGCGCCAGCAGCCAAGATGGGACAGGGGGCTACACCTTC; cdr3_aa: CASSQDGTGGYTF
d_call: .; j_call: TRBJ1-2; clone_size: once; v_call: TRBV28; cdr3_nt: TGTGCCACCGGTGGGAGCACCGGTGTGTATGGCTACACCTTC; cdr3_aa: CATGGSTGVYGYTF
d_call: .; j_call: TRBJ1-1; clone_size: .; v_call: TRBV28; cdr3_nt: TGTGCCAGCAGTTTCCAACTCCACGAAAGAGCTTTCTTT; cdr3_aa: CASSFQLHERAFF
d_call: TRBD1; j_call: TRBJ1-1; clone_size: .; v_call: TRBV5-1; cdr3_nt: TGCGCCAGCAGCCCCGAGATGACAGGGGCTACTGAAGCTTTCTTT; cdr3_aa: CASSPEMTGATEAFF
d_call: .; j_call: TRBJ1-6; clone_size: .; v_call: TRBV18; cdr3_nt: TGTGCCAGCTCACCGAGTTCGACAATCCAATCACCCCTCCACTTT; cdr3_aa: CASSPSSTIQSPLHF
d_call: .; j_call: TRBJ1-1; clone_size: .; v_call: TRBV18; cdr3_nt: TGTGCCAGCTCACCTTTGAACACTGAAGCTTTCTTT; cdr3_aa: CASSPLNTEAFF
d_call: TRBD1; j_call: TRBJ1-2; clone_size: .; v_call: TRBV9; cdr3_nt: TGTGCCAGCAGCGCACGACAGGGAAGGAACTATGGCTACACCTTC; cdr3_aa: CASSARQGRNYGYTF
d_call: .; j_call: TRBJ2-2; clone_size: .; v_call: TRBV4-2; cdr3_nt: TGTGCCAGCAGCCCAACTGGGAACACCGGGGAGCTGTTTTTT; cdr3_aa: CASSPTGNTGELFF
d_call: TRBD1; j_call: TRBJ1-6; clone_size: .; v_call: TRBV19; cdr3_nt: TGTGCCAGCCGAGATACGGACAGGACCGTTCAATCCCTCCACTTT; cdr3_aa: CASRDTDRTVQSLHF
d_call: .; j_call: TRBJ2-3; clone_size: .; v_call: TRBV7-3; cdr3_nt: TGTGCCAGCAGCTTAGGACACGGTGCAGATACGCAGTATTTT; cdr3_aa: CASSLGHGADTQYF
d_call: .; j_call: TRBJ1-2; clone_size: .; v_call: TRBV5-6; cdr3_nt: TGTGCCAGCAGCTTGGACAGGACCTACTATGGCTACACCTTC; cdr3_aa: CASSLDRTYYGYTF
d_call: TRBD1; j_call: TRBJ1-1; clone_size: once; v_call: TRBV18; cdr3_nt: TGTGCCAGCTCCCCCCGGCCCCTAAGACAGGGCGAGAACACTGAAGCTTTCTTT; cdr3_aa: CASSPRPLRQGENTEAFF
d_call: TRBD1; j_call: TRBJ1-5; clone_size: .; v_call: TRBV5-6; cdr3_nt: TGTGCCAGCAGCTTTGGACAGGGAAATCAGCCCCAGCATTTT; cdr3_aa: CASSFGQGNQPQHF